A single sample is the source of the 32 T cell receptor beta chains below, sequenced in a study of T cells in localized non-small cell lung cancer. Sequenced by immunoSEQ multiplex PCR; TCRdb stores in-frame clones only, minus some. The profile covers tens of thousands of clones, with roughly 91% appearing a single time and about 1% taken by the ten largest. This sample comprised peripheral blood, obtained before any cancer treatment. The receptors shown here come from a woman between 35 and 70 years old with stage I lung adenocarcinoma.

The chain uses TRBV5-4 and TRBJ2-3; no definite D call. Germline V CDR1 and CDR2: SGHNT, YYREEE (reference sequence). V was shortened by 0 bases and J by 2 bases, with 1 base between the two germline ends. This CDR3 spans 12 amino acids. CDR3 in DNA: TGTGCCAGCAGCTTGGACACAGATACGCAGTATTTT. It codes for CASSLDTDTQYF.

In DNA form, the CDR3 reads TGCGCCAGCAGTCATCTGGGTTCGGAGGGGGCGCAGGGATCGAATTCACCCCTCCACTTT. This gives the protein CASSHLGSEGAQGSNSPLHF. The chain joins TRBV5-1 to TRBJ1-6; the match to TRBD1 covers 7 bases. Per the germline V gene, CDR1 is SGHRS and CDR2 is YFSETQ. CDR3 length: 20 amino acids. The V gene end was trimmed by 5 bases and the J gene end by 7 bases; junction bases not matched to a gene: 24.

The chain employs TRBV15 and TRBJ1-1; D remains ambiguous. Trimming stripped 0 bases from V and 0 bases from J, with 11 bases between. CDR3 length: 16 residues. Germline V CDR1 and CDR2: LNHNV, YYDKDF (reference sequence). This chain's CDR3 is CATSREGGTVNTEAFF. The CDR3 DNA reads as TGTGCCACCAGCAGAGAAGGTGGCACCGTGAACACTGAAGCTTTCTTT.

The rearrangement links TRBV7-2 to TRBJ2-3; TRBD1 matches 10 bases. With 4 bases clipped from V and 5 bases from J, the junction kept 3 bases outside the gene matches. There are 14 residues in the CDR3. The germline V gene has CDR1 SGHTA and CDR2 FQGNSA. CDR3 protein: CASSSRDRGDTQYF. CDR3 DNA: TGTGCCAGCAGCTCCCGGGACAGGGGAGATACGCAGTATTTT.

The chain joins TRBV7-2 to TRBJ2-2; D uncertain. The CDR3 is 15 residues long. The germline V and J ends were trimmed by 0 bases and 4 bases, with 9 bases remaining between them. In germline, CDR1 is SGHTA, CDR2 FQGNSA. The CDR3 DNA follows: TGTGCCAGCAGCTTAGCGAGTAACCCCACCGGGGAGCTGTTTTTT. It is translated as CASSLASNPTGELFF.

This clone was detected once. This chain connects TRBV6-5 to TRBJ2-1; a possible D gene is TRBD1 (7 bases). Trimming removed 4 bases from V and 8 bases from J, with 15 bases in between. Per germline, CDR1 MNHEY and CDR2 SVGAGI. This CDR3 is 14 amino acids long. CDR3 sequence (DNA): TGTGCCAGCAGTTCCACCAGGGGGGTAGATGAGCAGTTCTTC. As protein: CASSSTRGVDEQFF.

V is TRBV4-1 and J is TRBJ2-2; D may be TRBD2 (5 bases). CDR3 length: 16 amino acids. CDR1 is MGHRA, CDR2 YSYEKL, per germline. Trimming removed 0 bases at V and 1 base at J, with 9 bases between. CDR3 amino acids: CASSQERAENTGELFF. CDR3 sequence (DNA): TGCGCCAGCAGCCAAGAGCGGGCAGAGAACACCGGGGAGCTGTTTTTT.

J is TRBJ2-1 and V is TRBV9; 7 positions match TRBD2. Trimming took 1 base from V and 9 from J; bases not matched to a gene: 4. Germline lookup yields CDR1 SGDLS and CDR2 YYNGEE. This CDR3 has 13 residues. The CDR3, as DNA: TGTGCCAGCAGCGTAAGAGGGGAGGGTGAGCAGTTCTTC. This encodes CASSVRGEGEQFF. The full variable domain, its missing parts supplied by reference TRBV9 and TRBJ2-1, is DSGVTQTPKHLITATGQRVTLRCSPRSGDLSVYWYQQSLDQGLQFLIQYYNGEERAKGNILERFSAQQFPDLHSELNLSSLELGDSALYFCASSVRGEGEQFFGPGTRLTVL.

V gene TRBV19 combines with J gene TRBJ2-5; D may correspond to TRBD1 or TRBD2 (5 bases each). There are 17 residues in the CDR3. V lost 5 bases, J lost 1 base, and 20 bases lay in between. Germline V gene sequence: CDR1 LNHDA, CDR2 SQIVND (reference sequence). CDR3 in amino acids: CASSAYRTGSFQETQYF. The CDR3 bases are TGTGCCAGTAGTGCCTACAGGACTGGATCCTTCCAAGAGACCCAGTACTTC.

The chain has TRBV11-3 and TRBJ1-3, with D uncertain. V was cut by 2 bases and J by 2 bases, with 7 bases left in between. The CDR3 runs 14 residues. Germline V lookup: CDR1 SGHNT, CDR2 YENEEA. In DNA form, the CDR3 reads TGTGCCAGCAGCTTAAATAGGGCTGGAAACACCATATATTTT. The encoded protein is CASSLNRAGNTIYF.

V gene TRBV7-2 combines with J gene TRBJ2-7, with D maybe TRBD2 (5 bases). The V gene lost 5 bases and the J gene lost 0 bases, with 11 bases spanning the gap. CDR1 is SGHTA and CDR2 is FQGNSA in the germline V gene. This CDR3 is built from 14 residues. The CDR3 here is CASSVAGVSYEQYF. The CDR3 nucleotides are TGTGCCAGCAGCGTCGCCGGGGTCTCCTACGAGCAGTACTTC.

CDR3 in amino acids: CASSPSGAGNTIYF. CDR3 nucleotides: TGTGCCAGCAGCCCCTCAGGGGCCGGAAACACCATATATTTT. This chain connects TRBV5-5 to TRBJ1-3; TRBD1 is a possible D gene (6 bases). Germline V lookup: CDR1 SGHKS, CDR2 YYEKEE (reference sequence). Trimming left V 4 bases short and J 4 bases short, with 12 bases between. The CDR3 runs to 14 residues.

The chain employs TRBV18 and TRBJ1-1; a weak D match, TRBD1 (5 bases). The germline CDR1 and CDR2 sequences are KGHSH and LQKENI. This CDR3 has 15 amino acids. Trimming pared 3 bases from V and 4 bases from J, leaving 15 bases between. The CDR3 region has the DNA TGTGCCAGCTCACCCCGAATCCAGGGTGGCACTGAAGCTTTCTTT. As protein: CASSPRIQGGTEAFF. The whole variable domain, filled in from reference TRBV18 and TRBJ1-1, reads NAGVMQNPRHLVRRRGQEARLRCSPMKGHSHVYWYRQLPEEGLKFMVYLQKENIIDESGMPKERFSAEFPKEGPSILRIQQVVRGDSAAYFCASSPRIQGGTEAFFGQGTRLTVV.

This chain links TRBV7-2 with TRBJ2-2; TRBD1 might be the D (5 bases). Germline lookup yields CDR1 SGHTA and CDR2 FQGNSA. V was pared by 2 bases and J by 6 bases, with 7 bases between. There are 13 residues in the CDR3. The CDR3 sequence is CASSLQGAGELFF. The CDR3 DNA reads TGTGCCAGCAGCTTACAGGGCGCCGGGGAGCTGTTTTTT.

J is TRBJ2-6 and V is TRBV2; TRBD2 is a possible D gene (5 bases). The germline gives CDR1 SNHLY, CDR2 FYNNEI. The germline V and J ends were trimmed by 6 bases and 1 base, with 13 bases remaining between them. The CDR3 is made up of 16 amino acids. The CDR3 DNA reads TGTGCCAGCAGCCGGATAGGGAGTTCTGGGGCCAACGTCCTGACTTTC. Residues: CASSRIGSSGANVLTF.

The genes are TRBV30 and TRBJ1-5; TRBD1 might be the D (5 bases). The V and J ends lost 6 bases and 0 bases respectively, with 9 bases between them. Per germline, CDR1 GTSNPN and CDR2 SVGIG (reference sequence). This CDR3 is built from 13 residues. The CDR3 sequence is CACGGNSNQPQHF. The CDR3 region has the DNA TGTGCCTGTGGGGGAAATAGCAATCAGCCCCAGCATTTT.

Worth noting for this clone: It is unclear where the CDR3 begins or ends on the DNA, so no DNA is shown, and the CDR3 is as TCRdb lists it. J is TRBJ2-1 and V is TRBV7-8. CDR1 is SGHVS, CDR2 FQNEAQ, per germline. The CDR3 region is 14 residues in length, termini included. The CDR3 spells CASSGRDFGNEQFF.

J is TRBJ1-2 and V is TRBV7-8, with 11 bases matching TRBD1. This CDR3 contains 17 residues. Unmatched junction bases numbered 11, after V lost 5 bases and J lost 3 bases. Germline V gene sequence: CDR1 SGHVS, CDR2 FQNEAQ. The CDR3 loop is CASSRADRGLQDYGYTF. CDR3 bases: TGTGCCAGCAGCCGCGCGGACAGGGGGCTGCAGGACTATGGCTACACCTTC.

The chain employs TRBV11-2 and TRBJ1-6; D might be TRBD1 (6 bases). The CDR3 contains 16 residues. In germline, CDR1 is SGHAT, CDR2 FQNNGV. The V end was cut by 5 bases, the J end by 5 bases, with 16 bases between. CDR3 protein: CASSRASTGDNSPLHF. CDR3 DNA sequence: TGTGCCAGCAGCCGGGCCTCGACAGGAGATAATTCACCCCTCCACTTT. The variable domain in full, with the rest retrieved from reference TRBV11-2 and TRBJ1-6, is EAGVAQSPRYKIIEKRQSVAFWCNPISGHATLYWYQQILGQGPKLLIQFQNNGVVDDSQLPKDRFSAERLKGVDSTLKIQPAKLEDSAVYLCASSRASTGDNSPLHFGNGTRLTVT.

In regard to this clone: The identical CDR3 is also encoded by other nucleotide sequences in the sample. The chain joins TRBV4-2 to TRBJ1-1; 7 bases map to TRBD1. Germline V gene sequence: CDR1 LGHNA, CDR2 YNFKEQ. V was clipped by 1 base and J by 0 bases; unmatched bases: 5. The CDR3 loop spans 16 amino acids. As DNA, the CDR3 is TGTGCCAGCAGCCAAGGGGCAGGGGGGGTGAACACTGAAGCTTTCTTT. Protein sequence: CASSQGAGGVNTEAFF.

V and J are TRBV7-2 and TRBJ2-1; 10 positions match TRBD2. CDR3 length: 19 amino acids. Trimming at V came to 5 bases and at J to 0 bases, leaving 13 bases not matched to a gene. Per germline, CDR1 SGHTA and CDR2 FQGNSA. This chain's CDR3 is CASSLPLAGTTSSYNEQFF. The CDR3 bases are TGTGCCAGCAGCCTTCCACTAGCGGGAACTACGAGCTCCTACAATGAGCAGTTCTTC.

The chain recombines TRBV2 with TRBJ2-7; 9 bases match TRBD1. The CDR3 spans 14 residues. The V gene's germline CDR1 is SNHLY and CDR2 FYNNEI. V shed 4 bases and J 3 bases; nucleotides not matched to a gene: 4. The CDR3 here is CASSGRQGGYEQYF. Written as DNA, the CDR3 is TGTGCCAGCAGTGGGAGACAGGGGGGCTACGAGCAGTACTTC.

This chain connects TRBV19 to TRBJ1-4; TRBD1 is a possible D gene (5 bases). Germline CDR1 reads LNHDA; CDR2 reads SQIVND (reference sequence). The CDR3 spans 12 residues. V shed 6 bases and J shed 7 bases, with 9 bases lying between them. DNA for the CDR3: TGTGCCAGTAGAAGAGGGGTTGAAAAACTGTTTTTT. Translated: CASRRGVEKLFF. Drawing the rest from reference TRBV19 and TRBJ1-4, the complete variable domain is DGGITQSPKYLFRKEGQNVTLSCEQNLNHDAMYWYRQDPGQGLRLIYYSQIVNDFQKGDIAEGYSVSREKKESFPLTVTSAQKNPTAFYLCASRRGVEKLFFGSGTQLSVL.

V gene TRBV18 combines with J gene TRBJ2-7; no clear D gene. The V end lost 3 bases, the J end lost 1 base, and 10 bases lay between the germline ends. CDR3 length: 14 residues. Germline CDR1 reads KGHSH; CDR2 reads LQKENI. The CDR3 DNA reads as TGTGCCAGCTCACCGGATATGGGATCCTACGAGCAGTACTTC. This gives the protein CASSPDMGSYEQYF.

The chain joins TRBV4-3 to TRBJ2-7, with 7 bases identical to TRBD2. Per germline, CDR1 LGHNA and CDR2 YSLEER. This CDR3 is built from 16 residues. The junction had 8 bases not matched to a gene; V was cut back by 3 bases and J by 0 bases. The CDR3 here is CASSQGGARSSYEQYF. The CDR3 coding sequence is TGCGCCAGCAGCCAGGGAGGGGCCAGGAGCTCCTACGAGCAGTACTTC.

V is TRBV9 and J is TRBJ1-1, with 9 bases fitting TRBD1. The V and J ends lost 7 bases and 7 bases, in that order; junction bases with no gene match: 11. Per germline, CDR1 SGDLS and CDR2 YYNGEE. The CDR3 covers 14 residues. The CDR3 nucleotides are TGTGCCAGCTCCCACCGGGACAGGGTCCATGAAGCTTTCTTT. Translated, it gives CASSHRDRVHEAFF.

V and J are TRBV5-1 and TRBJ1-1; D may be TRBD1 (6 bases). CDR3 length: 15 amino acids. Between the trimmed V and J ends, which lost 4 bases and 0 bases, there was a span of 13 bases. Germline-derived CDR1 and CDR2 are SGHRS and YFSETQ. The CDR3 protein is CASSRETGVNTEAFF. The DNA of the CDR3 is TGCGCCAGCAGCCGGGAGACAGGAGTGAACACTGAAGCTTTCTTT.

The CDR3 region is CASSGGMRDTGELFF. Here the CDR3 DNA reads TGTGCCAGCAGCGGAGGAATGAGAGACACCGGGGAGCTGTTTTTT. V and J are TRBV7-2 and TRBJ2-2, with a tentative D call TRBD2 (5 bases). The CDR3 is 15 amino acids. Germline V lookup: CDR1 SGHTA, CDR2 FQGNSA. V gave up 5 bases and J gave up 3 bases, with 13 bases separating them.

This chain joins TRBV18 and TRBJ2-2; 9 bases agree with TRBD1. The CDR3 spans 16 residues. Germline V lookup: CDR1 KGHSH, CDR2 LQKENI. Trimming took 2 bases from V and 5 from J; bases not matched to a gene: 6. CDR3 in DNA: TGTGCCAGCTCACCAAGGGGACAGGGCGCAACCGGGGAGCTGTTTTTT. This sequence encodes CASSPRGQGATGELFF. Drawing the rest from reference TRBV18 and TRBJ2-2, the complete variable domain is NAGVMQNPRHLVRRRGQEARLRCSPMKGHSHVYWYRQLPEEGLKFMVYLQKENIIDESGMPKERFSAEFPKEGPSILRIQQVVRGDSAAYFCASSPRGQGATGELFFGEGSRLTVL.

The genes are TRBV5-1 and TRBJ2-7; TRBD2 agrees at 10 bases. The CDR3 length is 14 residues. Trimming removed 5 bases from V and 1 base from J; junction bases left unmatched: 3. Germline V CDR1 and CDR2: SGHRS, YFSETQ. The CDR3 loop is CASRSGGDSYEQYF. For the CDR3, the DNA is TGCGCCAGCAGAAGCGGGGGGGATTCCTACGAGCAGTACTTC.

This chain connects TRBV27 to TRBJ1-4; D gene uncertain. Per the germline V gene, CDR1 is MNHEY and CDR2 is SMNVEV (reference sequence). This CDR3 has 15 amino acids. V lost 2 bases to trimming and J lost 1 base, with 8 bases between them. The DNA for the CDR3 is TGTGCCAGCAGTTTAAGGGTGGGAACTAATGAAAAACTGTTTTTT. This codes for CASSLRVGTNEKLFF.

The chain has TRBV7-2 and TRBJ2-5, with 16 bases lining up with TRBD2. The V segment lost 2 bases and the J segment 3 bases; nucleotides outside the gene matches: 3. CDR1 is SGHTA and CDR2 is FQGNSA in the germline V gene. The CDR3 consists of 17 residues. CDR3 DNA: TGTGCCAGCAGCTTACCCGGGACTAGCGGGGGGGAAGAGACCCAGTACTTC. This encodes CASSLPGTSGGEETQYF.